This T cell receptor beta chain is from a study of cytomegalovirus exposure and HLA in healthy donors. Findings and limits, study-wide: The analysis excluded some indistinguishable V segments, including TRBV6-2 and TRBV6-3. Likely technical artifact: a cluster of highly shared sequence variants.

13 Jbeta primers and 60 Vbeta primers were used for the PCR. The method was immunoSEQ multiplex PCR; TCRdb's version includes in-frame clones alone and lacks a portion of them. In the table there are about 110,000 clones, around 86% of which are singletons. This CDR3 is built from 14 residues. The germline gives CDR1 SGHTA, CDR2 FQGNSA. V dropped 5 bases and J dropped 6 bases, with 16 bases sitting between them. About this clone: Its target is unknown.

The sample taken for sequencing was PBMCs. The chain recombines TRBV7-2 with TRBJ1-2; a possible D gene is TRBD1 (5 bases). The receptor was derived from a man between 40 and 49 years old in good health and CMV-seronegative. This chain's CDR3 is CASSRGSTGDGYTF. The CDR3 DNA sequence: TGTGCCAGCAGCCGGGGATCTACGGGGGATGGCTACACCTTC.